A single sample is the source of the 8 T cell receptor beta chains below, sequenced in a study of tumor-infiltrating lymphocytes in oesophageal squamous cell carcinoma (dated by TCRdb to about 2016). Preparation of the library involved PCR. Instrument used: Illumina HiSeq 2000. TCRdb took the public reads, trimmed them with fastp at Q25, ran MiXCR for clone calling and kept in-frame beta chains. Entries that share a CDR3 protein sequence are merged under the most common genes and DNA. The sample table holds more than 15,000 distinct CDR3 sequences, of which about 50% were seen once. Clones ranked in the top ten supply around two fifths of the sample. The sequenced sample consisted of normal esophageal tissue next to the tumor. These receptors came from a female donor with esophageal squamous cell carcinoma.

Note on this clonotype: Lacking the conserved final phenylalanine or tryptophan, this CDR3 likely reflects a read error. It is unclear where the CDR3 begins or ends on the DNA, so no DNA is shown, and the CDR3 is as TCRdb lists it. The chain employs TRBV24-1 and TRBJ2-1; the table calls TRBD1, which could not be checked here. 15 amino acids form the CDR3, both terminal residues included. Germline lookup yields CDR1 KGHDR and CDR2 SFDVKD. Here the CDR3 reads CATSDFSGSGYTFGS.

The genes are TRBV27 and TRBJ2-1; 8 bases align to TRBD2. The CDR3 totals 15 residues. V trimming: 3 bases; J trimming: 7 bases; junction bases outside the gene matches: 8. Germline CDR1 MNHEY, CDR2 SMNVEV (reference sequence). This CDR3 reads CASSFIGGGPNEQFF. The CDR3 nucleotides read TGTGCCAGCAGTTTCATTGGCGGGGGGCCGAATGAGCAGTTCTTC.

Sample share makes this clonotype medium-sized. This rearrangement joins TRBV7-2 to TRBJ2-7; 13 positions agree with TRBD2. V was clipped by 4 bases and J by 7 bases; unmatched bases: 7. Germline V gene sequence: CDR1 SGHTA, CDR2 FQGNSA. This CDR3 contains 15 residues. CDR3: CASSWTSGGRDEQYF. CDR3 DNA: TGTGCCAGCAGCTGGACTAGCGGGGGTAGGGATGAGCAGTACTTC. The full variable domain, with the rest looked up from reference TRBV7-2 and TRBJ2-7, is GAGVSQSPSNKVTEKGKDVELRCDPISGHTALYWYRQSLGQGLEFLIYFQGNSAPDKSGLPSDRFSAERTGGSVSTLTIQRTQQEDSAVYLCASSWTSGGRDEQYFGPGTRLTVT.

This clonotype was counted at least ten times. This sequence joins TRBV6-2 or TRBV6-3 and TRBJ2-7; D is unclear. CDR1 and CDR2 from the germline V gene are MNHEY and SVGEGT. V lost 0 bases and J 3 bases, leaving 12 bases between the germline ends. The CDR3 consists of 15 residues. The CDR3 protein is CASSYSSWTSYEQYF. In DNA, the CDR3 is TGTGCCAGCAGTTACTCGTCTTGGACGAGCTACGAGCAGTACTTC.

The rearrangement joins TRBV15 to TRBJ1-2; perhaps TRBD1 as D (6 bases). There are 15 residues in the CDR3. The ends were cut back, 0 bases at V and 2 bases at J, with 10 bases in the middle. Germline V gene data show CDR1 as LNHNV and CDR2 as YYDKDF (reference sequence). CDR3 in DNA: TGTGCCACCAGCAGAGACGTGGGGGCGAACTATGGCTACACCTTC. Its translation: CATSRDVGANYGYTF.

In its sample, this clonotype is medium-sized. The rearrangement joins TRBV10-1 to TRBJ2-3; D gene uncertain. With 2 bases removed from V and 6 bases from J, the gap between germline ends came to 6 bases. This CDR3 is 12 amino acids long. Germline V gives CDR1 WNHNN, CDR2 SYGVQD (reference sequence). As DNA, the CDR3 is TGCGCCAGCAGTGAGCGTGGGGATACGCAGTATTTT. This gives the protein CASSERGDTQYF.

CDR3 bases: TGTGCCAGCAGCGAACAGGTGGCCGGGGAGCTGTTTTTT. Amino acids: CASSEQVAGELFF. The chain carries TRBV7-3 and TRBJ2-2; TRBD1 might be the D (5 bases). Per germline, CDR1 SGHTA and CDR2 FQGTGA. The CDR3 sequence is 13 residues long. V was clipped by 5 bases and J by 6 bases, with 10 bases between them.

This clonotype was observed many times. The rearrangement uses TRBV5-6 and TRBJ1-6, with D perhaps matching TRBD1 (5 bases). The germline CDR1 and CDR2 sequences are SGHDT and YYEEEE. This CDR3 contains 17 residues. Trimming took 1 base from V and 7 from J, leaving 18 bases between them. Here the CDR3 DNA reads TGTGCCAGCAGCTTGCGTGGGGGTCAGGGACTGAATTCACCCCTCCACTTT. Translated: CASSLRGGQGLNSPLHF. The variable domain in full, completed from reference TRBV5-6 and TRBJ1-6, reads DAGVTQSPTHLIKTRGQQVTLRCSPKSGHDTVSWYQQALGQGPQFIFQYYEEEERQRGNFPDRFSGHQFPNYSSELNVNALLLGDSALYLCASSLRGGQGLNSPLHFGNGTRLTVT.